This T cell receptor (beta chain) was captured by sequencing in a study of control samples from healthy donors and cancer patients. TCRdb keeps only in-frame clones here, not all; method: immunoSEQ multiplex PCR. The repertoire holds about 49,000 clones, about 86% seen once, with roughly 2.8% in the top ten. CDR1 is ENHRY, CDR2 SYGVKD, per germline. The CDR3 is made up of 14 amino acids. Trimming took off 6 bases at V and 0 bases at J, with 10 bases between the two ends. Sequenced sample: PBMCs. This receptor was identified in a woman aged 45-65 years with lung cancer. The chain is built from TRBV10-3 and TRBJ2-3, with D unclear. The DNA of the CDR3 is TGTGCCATCAGAGGCAGAGCTAGCACAGATACGCAGTATTTT. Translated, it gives CAIRGRASTDTQYF.